This T cell receptor beta chain was identified in a study of control samples from healthy donors and cancer patients. Trimming stripped 5 bases from V and 2 bases from J, with 8 bases between. Per germline, CDR1 KGHDR and CDR2 SFDVKD. The CDR3 runs 14 residues. Sequencing was performed with immunoSEQ multiplex PCR; in TCRdb, only in-frame clones are kept and a portion is missing. The sample contains approximately 99,000 clones, 70% to 85% of which appear only once. The chain has TRBV24-1 and TRBJ2-2; D gene ambiguous. Sequencing was carried out using blood. The receptor comes from a man aged 18 to 29 in good health. CDR3: CATSGISNTGELFF. The CDR3 nucleotides are TGTGCCACCAGTGGTATTAGCAACACCGGGGAGCTGTTTTTT.